This passage covers 29 T cell receptor beta chains from one sample sequenced in a study of PD-1 blockade in classical Hodgkin lymphoma. Time point of the sample: cycle 4 day 1 (C4D1), after six to seven weeks of nivolumab. In every patient, relapse followed autologous stem cell transplantation, while exposure to brentuximab vedotin differed. Data came from immunoSEQ multiplex PCR; TCRdb stores just in-frame clones and leaves some out. The table records over 70,000 clones, over 75% of them present only once. This material consisted of peripheral blood mononuclear cells (PBMCs), taken before the fourth cycle of nivolumab. These TCRs come from a human donor with classical Hodgkin lymphoma.

V and J are TRBV7-3 and TRBJ1-1, with D unresolved. The germline CDR1 and CDR2 sequences are SGHTA and FQGTGA. V shed 5 bases and J shed 3 bases, with 10 bases lying between them. The CDR3 loop spans 13 amino acids. CDR3 DNA: TGTGCCAGCAGCCCCTCATGGGACACTGAAGCTTTCTTT. Residues: CASSPSWDTEAFF.

As concerns this clone: This CDR3 is also generated by other DNA sequences in the sample. This chain links TRBV9 with TRBJ1-2, with 7 nucleotides matching TRBD1. Looked up from germline, CDR1 is SGDLS and CDR2 is YYNGEE. After removal of 0 bases from V and 5 bases from J, the junction contained 4 bases not matched to a gene. The CDR3 contains 14 residues. CDR3 loop: CASSVDSGGYGYTF. CDR3 nucleotides: TGTGCCAGCAGCGTAGATTCAGGGGGATATGGCTACACCTTC.

V gene TRBV7-3 combines with J gene TRBJ1-5; D perhaps matches TRBD1 (5 bases). CDR3 length: 13 residues. Germline-derived CDR1 and CDR2 are SGHTA and FQGTGA. Trimming left V 6 bases short and J 1 base short, with 7 bases between. CDR3 sequence (DNA): TGTGCCAGCAGTTCAGGGAGCAATCAGCCCCAGCATTTT. Its translation is CASSSGSNQPQHF.

The CDR3 region has the DNA TGTGCCAGCAGTGAAAAGGGCTACAATGAGCAGTTCTTC. This encodes CASSEKGYNEQFF. This chain joins TRBV6-4 and TRBJ2-1; D uncertain. Germline CDR1 is MRHNA and CDR2 is SNTAGT. Trimming cost V 3 bases and J 3 bases, with 6 bases left between them. CDR3 length equals 13 residues.

This chain joins TRBV5-1 and TRBJ2-7, with unresolved D. Germline CDR1 reads SGHRS; CDR2 reads YFSETQ. V gave up 0 bases and J gave up 5 bases, with 12 bases separating them. CDR3 length: 14 amino acids. The CDR3 coding sequence is TGCGCCAGCAGCTTGGCCTTCAGTAACCACGAGCAGTACTTC. It specifies CASSLAFSNHEQYF.

The chain combines TRBV5-5 with TRBJ1-4; D is possibly TRBD1 (5 bases). The CDR3 contains 15 residues. Germline V gene sequence: CDR1 SGHKS, CDR2 YYEKEE (reference sequence). Trimming stripped 0 bases from V and 7 bases from J, with 13 bases between. CDR3 in amino acids: CASSLATGRGEKLFF. The CDR3 DNA sequence: TGTGCCAGCAGCTTGGCCACAGGCAGAGGTGAAAAACTGTTTTTT.

V usage is TRBV5-5 and J usage is TRBJ1-5; possible D gene TRBD1, 6 bases. This CDR3 is 16 amino acids long. With 1 base removed from V and 4 bases from J, the gap between germline ends came to 15 bases. The V gene's germline CDR1 is SGHKS and CDR2 YYEKEE (reference sequence). The CDR3 DNA reads TGTGCCAGCAGCTTGCGAGGGGACACCTTGAATCAGCCCCAGCATTTT. Translating gives CASSLRGDTLNQPQHF. Supplemented by reference TRBV5-5 and TRBJ1-5, the full variable domain reads DAGVTQSPTHLIKTRGQQVTLRCSPISGHKSVSWYQQVLGQGPQFIFQYYEKEERGRGNFPDRFSARQFPNYSSELNVNALLLGDSALYLCASSLRGDTLNQPQHFGDGTRLSIL.

This chain joins TRBV5-1 and TRBJ1-6; D gene unclear. V lost 0 bases and J 5 bases, leaving 9 bases between the germline ends. CDR3 length: 15 amino acids. From germline, CDR1 is SGHRS and CDR2 YFSETQ. CDR3 bases: TGCGCCAGCAGCTTGGCGCCGAATGATAATTCACCCCTCCACTTT. This codes for CASSLAPNDNSPLHF. The full variable domain, with the rest looked up from reference TRBV5-1 and TRBJ1-6, is KAGVTQTPRYLIKTRGQQVTLSCSPISGHRSVSWYQQTPGQGLQFLFEYFSETQRNKGNFPGRFSGRQFSNSRSEMNVSTLELGDSALYLCASSLAPNDNSPLHFGNGTRLTVT.

V usage is TRBV27 and J usage is TRBJ2-7; D gene ambiguous. V was pared by 2 bases and J by 4 bases, with 18 bases between. Germline V gene sequence: CDR1 MNHEY, CDR2 SMNVEV (reference sequence). This CDR3 contains 16 residues. The CDR3 coding sequence is TGTGCCAGCAGTTTAACATATCCCACGGACGTTTACGAGCAGTACTTC. Translating gives CASSLTYPTDVYEQYF.

The chain links TRBV21-1 to TRBJ1-1; the tabulated D call, TRBD1, remains unverified against the DNA. TRBV21-1 is tagged as a pseudogene. The CDR3 is made up of 14 amino acids. CDR3 in DNA: TGTGCCAGCAGCAAAGGGGGCGAGTGGGGAGAAGCTTTCTTT. Translated, it gives CASSKGGEWGEAFF.

This chain links TRBV5-1 with TRBJ1-4, with unresolved D. Trimming stripped 4 bases from V and 0 bases from J, with 13 bases between. The CDR3 totals 16 residues. The germline V gene has CDR1 SGHRS and CDR2 YFSETQ. CDR3 protein: CASSNPVGSTNEKLFF. CDR3 in DNA: TGCGCCAGCAGCAACCCGGTGGGCTCAACTAATGAAAAACTGTTTTTT.

V and J are TRBV20-1 and TRBJ1-1, with D unclear. The CDR3 is 10 residues long. Trimming removed 6 bases from V and 10 bases from J, with 12 bases in between. The germline CDR1 and CDR2 sequences are DFQATT and SNEGSKA (reference sequence). The CDR3: CSADLGAAFF. In nucleotides, the CDR3 is TGCAGTGCGGATCTGGGTGCAGCTTTCTTT.

V and J are TRBV10-3 and TRBJ1-1; 11 bases agree with TRBD1. The CDR3 runs 19 residues. The germline V gene has CDR1 ENHRY and CDR2 SYGVKD. J gave up 5 bases and V 3 bases, and 17 bases lay outside the gene matches. CDR3 in DNA: TGTGCCATCAGTGATCTATGGACAGGGGGCCGAGACCCAAGAACTGAAGCTTTCTTT. It translates to CAISDLWTGGRDPRTEAFF.

J is TRBJ2-7 and V is TRBV9, with D perhaps being TRBD1 or TRBD2 (6 bases each). V lost 2 bases and J 1 base, leaving 16 bases between the germline ends. In germline, CDR1 is SGDLS, CDR2 YYNGEE. The CDR3 runs 16 residues. The chain's CDR3 is CASSVGAGPPSYEQYF. In DNA form, the CDR3 reads TGTGCCAGCAGCGTGGGGGCGGGACCTCCATCCTACGAGCAGTACTTC.

This clone was detected only once. The rearrangement links TRBV11-3 to TRBJ2-7, with 7 nucleotides matching TRBD1. Unmatched junction bases numbered 5, after V lost 1 base and J lost 5 bases. The germline V gene has CDR1 SGHNT and CDR2 YENEEA. The CDR3 consists of 14 residues. Here the CDR3 reads CASSLAVQGNEQYF. The CDR3, as DNA: TGTGCCAGCAGCTTAGCAGTACAGGGGAACGAGCAGTACTTC.

The chain carries TRBV9 and TRBJ1-6; 7 positions match TRBD1. The germline CDR1 and CDR2 sequences are SGDLS and YYNGEE. The CDR3 consists of 16 residues. V lost 2 bases to trimming and J lost 10 bases; unmatched junction nucleotides: 12. The CDR3 bases are TGTGCCAGCAGCGTCGCTGGACAGGCCCCATCCTCACCCCTCCACTTT. Amino acid sequence: CASSVAGQAPSSPLHF.

J is TRBJ1-6 and V is TRBV4-1; D possibly corresponds to TRBD1 (6 bases). Germline CDR1 MGHRA, CDR2 YSYEKL. The CDR3 is 17 residues long. Between the trimmed V and J ends, which lost 0 bases and 13 bases, there was a span of 22 bases. The CDR3 DNA reads as TGCGCCAGCAGCCAAGAAAAGACAGGTCAGCCAAATCGTCCCCTCCACTTT. Its protein product is CASSQEKTGQPNRPLHF.

CDR3 sequence: CAWSERGARGGYTF. In DNA form, the CDR3 reads TGTGCCTGGAGTGAGAGGGGGGCTCGTGGGGGCTACACCTTC. The chain carries TRBV30 and TRBJ1-2; perhaps TRBD1 as D (6 bases). Per the germline V gene, CDR1 is GTSNPN and CDR2 is SVGIG (reference sequence). CDR3 length: 14 amino acids. V was pared by 1 base and J by 8 bases, with 17 bases between.

The V call is TRBV5-4, the J call TRBJ2-1; the match to TRBD2 covers 14 bases. This CDR3 has 16 amino acids. The germline CDR1 and CDR2 sequences are SGHNT and YYREEE (reference sequence). The junction had 7 bases not matched to a gene; V was cut back by 3 bases and J by 8 bases. CDR3 DNA: TGTGCCAGCAGCTCGACTAGCGGGGGGGCCACGGATGAGCAGTTCTTC. Protein product: CASSSTSGGATDEQFF.

The CDR3 sequence is CASSVAPATATSTNEKLFF. The CDR3 nucleotides are TGTGCCAGCAGCGTAGCTCCAGCAACGGCTACGAGTACTAATGAAAAACTGTTTTTT. The V call is TRBV9, the J call TRBJ1-4; D gene uncertain. Germline CDR1 reads SGDLS; CDR2 reads YYNGEE. This CDR3 has 19 amino acids. V was trimmed by 0 bases and J by 2 bases, leaving 20 bases between them.

This clone occurred a few times. CDR3 protein: CASSLTFGEFLSADTQYF. CDR3 nucleotides: TGTGCCAGCAGCTTAACATTTGGGGAATTTCTTTCCGCAGATACGCAGTATTTT. This rearrangement joins TRBV7-2 to TRBJ2-3, with no clear D. Germline loops: CDR1 SGHTA, CDR2 FQGNSA. The CDR3 contains 18 residues. V was trimmed by 2 bases and J by 4 bases, leaving 22 bases between them.

This chain connects TRBV5-1 to TRBJ2-7; D is ambiguous. The CDR3 has 12 amino acids. V lost 5 bases and J lost 5, with 11 bases in between. CDR1 and CDR2 (germline): SGHRS, YFSETQ. The CDR3 loop is CASRYAGHEQYF. In DNA form, the CDR3 reads TGCGCCAGCAGGTATGCCGGCCACGAGCAGTACTTC.

This clone has just one count. The V gene is TRBV21-1, the J gene TRBJ1-2. TRBV21-1 is a pseudogene. This CDR3 region has 14 residues. The CDR3 nucleotides read TGTGCCAGCAGCAACAGAACAGCGATCTATGGCTACACCTTC. The encoded protein is CASSNRTAIYGYTF.

The chain links TRBV6-5 to TRBJ1-5; no reliable D call. In germline, CDR1 is MNHEY, CDR2 SVGAGI. The germline V and J ends were trimmed by 0 bases and 7 bases, with 13 bases remaining between them. The CDR3 has 15 amino acids. CDR3 bases: TGTGCCAGCAGTTACTCCTCGAGTCGGAACCAGCCCCAGCATTTT. It codes for CASSYSSSRNQPQHF.

The chain recombines TRBV7-6 with TRBJ2-7, with 9 bases matching TRBD1. Germline V lookup: CDR1 SGHVS, CDR2 FNYEAQ. J gave up 5 bases and V 1 base, and 3 bases lay outside the gene matches. This CDR3 contains 14 residues. CDR3 loop: CASSLEDRGHEQYF. The CDR3 nucleotides are TGTGCCAGCAGCTTAGAGGACAGGGGTCACGAGCAGTACTTC.

The chain recombines TRBV6-6 with TRBJ1-2; 10 positions agree with TRBD1. V lost 5 bases, J lost 6 bases, and 9 bases stayed unmatched. The CDR3 totals 15 residues. Germline lookup yields CDR1 MNHNY and CDR2 SVGAGI (reference sequence). CDR3: CASSTWTGGLNGYTF. The CDR3 region has the DNA TGTGCCAGCAGTACTTGGACAGGGGGGCTGAATGGCTACACCTTC.

CDR3 sequence reads: CASSFGGRAEAFF. The DNA of the CDR3 is TGTGCCAGCAGTTTTGGGGGGCGAGCTGAAGCTTTCTTT. The chain combines TRBV27 with TRBJ1-1, with D possibly matching TRBD1 (6 bases). Trimming shortened V by 3 bases and J by 6 bases, and 11 bases separated the two germline ends. This CDR3 is built from 13 residues. Germline values: CDR1 MNHEY, CDR2 SMNVEV (reference sequence).

Only a few counts were recorded for this clone. The chain combines TRBV27 with TRBJ1-5, with 8 positions matching TRBD1. The germline gives CDR1 MNHEY, CDR2 SMNVEV (reference sequence). The CDR3 length is 13 residues. J lost 6 bases, V lost 3 bases, and 1 base had no gene match. The CDR3 region is CASSFQGAQPQHF. The CDR3 coding sequence is TGTGCCAGCAGTTTTCAGGGGGCTCAGCCCCAGCATTTT.

V gene TRBV7-2 combines with J gene TRBJ2-1; 8 nucleotides agree with TRBD1. The V gene end was trimmed by 5 bases and the J gene end by 4 bases; junction bases not matched to a gene: 13. The CDR3 has 17 residues. Germline V CDR1 and CDR2: SGHTA, FQGNSA. CDR3 in amino acids: CASSPTVTGTGYNEQFF. CDR3 DNA sequence: TGTGCCAGCAGCCCCACCGTCACAGGGACAGGTTACAATGAGCAGTTCTTC.